A single sample is the source of the 32 T cell receptor beta chains below, sequenced in a study of Ad26.COV2.S vaccination and SARS-CoV-2 variants. The data were produced by immunoSEQ multiplex PCR, yet TCRdb's version contains in-frame clones alone and is incomplete. The sample has hundreds of thousands of clones, roughly nine tenths seen once. Treatment specified: around 19 received Ad26.COV2.S at low or high dose, single or two shots; roughly 5 received placebo; per-sample allocation not given. Following the first vaccine or placebo injection, samples were taken on day 63. Sequencing was performed on peripheral blood, taken in a trial of Ad26.COV2.S vaccine versus placebo. Every receptor here comes from a person between 18 and 65 years old who received the Ad26.COV2.S COVID-19 vaccine or a placebo.

The chain is built from TRBV6-6 and TRBJ2-3, with a weak D call TRBD2 (5 bases). The CDR3 has 14 amino acids. The V end lost 2 bases, the J end lost 3 bases, and 9 bases lay between the germline ends. Germline-derived CDR1 and CDR2 are MNHNY and SVGAGI (reference sequence). CDR3 nucleotides: TGTGCCAGCAGTTACCCGTCGGGAACAGATACGCAGTATTTT. This encodes CASSYPSGTDTQYF.

CDR3 in amino acids: CASSPDGNAGANVLTF. DNA for the CDR3: TGTGCCAGCTCACCAGATGGAAATGCTGGGGCCAACGTCCTGACTTTC. The rearrangement links TRBV18 to TRBJ2-6; D is undetermined. The CDR3 extends over 16 amino acids. The V and J ends lost 2 bases and 2 bases respectively, with 10 bases between them. Germline V gene data show CDR1 as KGHSH and CDR2 as LQKENI.

The chain is built from TRBV5-4 and TRBJ2-1, with D unresolved. The germline V and J ends were trimmed by 0 bases and 10 bases, with 5 bases remaining between them. CDR3 length: 11 amino acids. The germline gives CDR1 SGHNT, CDR2 YYREEE (reference sequence). CDR3 sequence: CASSLEREQFF. The CDR3, as DNA: TGTGCCAGCAGCTTGGAAAGGGAGCAGTTCTTC.

V usage is TRBV10-3 and J usage is TRBJ1-6; perhaps TRBD1 as D (6 bases). The CDR3 is 12 residues long. The V end lost 10 bases, the J end lost 6 bases, and 10 bases lay between the germline ends. Germline CDR1 reads ENHRY; CDR2 reads SYGVKD. CDR3 nucleotide sequence: TGTGCCACGGGGGCCACTAATTCACCCCTCCACTTT. Protein: CATGATNSPLHF.

V usage is TRBV9 and J usage is TRBJ1-3; maybe TRBD1 (6 bases). V lost 4 bases to trimming and J lost 0 bases, with 14 bases between them. CDR3 size: 16 residues. The V gene's germline CDR1 is SGDLS and CDR2 YYNGEE. Written as DNA, the CDR3 is TGTGCCAGCAGCCTCGACAGGTTCAGCTCTGGAAACACCATATATTTT. Residues: CASSLDRFSSGNTIYF.

This clone was detected a few times. The CDR3 region has the DNA TGTGCCAGTAGTCAGGACAAAACTGGAAACACCATATATTTT. Its protein product is CASSQDKTGNTIYF. The chain joins TRBV19 to TRBJ1-3; weak D call: TRBD1 (5 bases). The CDR3 totals 14 residues. The germline gives CDR1 LNHDA, CDR2 SQIVND (reference sequence). Trimming removed 5 bases at V and 2 bases at J, with 10 bases between.

The sample holds one count of this clone. The chain joins TRBV9 to TRBJ2-3, with 10 nucleotides matching TRBD2. Germline V gives CDR1 SGDLS, CDR2 YYNGEE. After removal of 0 bases from V and 2 bases from J, the junction contained 6 bases not matched to a gene. The CDR3 extends over 17 amino acids. For the CDR3, the DNA is TGTGCCAGCAGCGTAGCTTCTAGCGGGGGACTCACAGATACGCAGTATTTT. Translated, it gives CASSVASSGGLTDTQYF.

V is TRBV12-3 or TRBV12-4 and J is TRBJ2-2, with a possible D match to TRBD1 (6 bases). The CDR3 is 13 amino acids. V lost 5 bases to trimming and J lost 2 bases, with 6 bases between them. In DNA, the CDR3 is TGTGCCAGCAGTGGGACAAACACCGGGGAGCTGTTTTTT. This gives the protein CASSGTNTGELFF.

This chain joins TRBV6-5 and TRBJ1-1; no clear D. The germline gives CDR1 MNHEY, CDR2 SVGAGI. The CDR3 sequence is 12 residues long. V shed 8 bases and J shed 4 bases, with 11 bases lying between them. The CDR3 DNA reads as TGTGCCAGCGGGTCCTGGGGCACTGAAGCTTTCTTT. It is translated as CASGSWGTEAFF.

This chain connects TRBV6-5 to TRBJ2-2; D uncertain. This CDR3 region has 14 residues. Trimming left V 6 bases short and J 2 bases short, with 10 bases between. CDR1 MNHEY and CDR2 SVGAGI come from the germline V gene. This chain's CDR3 is CASRDGVNTGELFF. The CDR3 bases are TGTGCCAGCAGAGATGGGGTTAACACCGGGGAGCTGTTTTTT.

This chain uses TRBV29-1 with TRBJ2-3; 7 bases align to TRBD1. Looked up from germline, CDR1 is SQVTM and CDR2 is ANQGSEA. Germline trimming cut 0 bases from V and 6 bases from J; bases unmatched to any gene: 9. This CDR3 is built from 15 residues. CDR3 bases: TGCAGCGTTGAAGAGGACGACAGGGACATGGATACGCAGTATTTT. Its translation: CSVEEDDRDMDTQYF.

The chain joins TRBV5-5 to TRBJ1-6; D is unresolved. V lost 0 bases and J lost 7, with 17 bases in between. Germline values: CDR1 SGHKS, CDR2 YYEKEE (reference sequence). This CDR3 has 17 amino acids. CDR3 residues: CASSLVGGLGGNSPLHF. As DNA, the CDR3 is TGTGCCAGCAGCTTGGTAGGCGGTCTCGGTGGGAATTCACCCCTCCACTTT. Together with reference TRBV5-5 and TRBJ1-6, the CDR3 gives the full variable domain: DAGVTQSPTHLIKTRGQQVTLRCSPISGHKSVSWYQQVLGQGPQFIFQYYEKEERGRGNFPDRFSARQFPNYSSELNVNALLLGDSALYLCASSLVGGLGGNSPLHFGNGTRLTVT.

The CDR3 region is CASSLFGNQPQHF. In DNA form, the CDR3 reads TGTGCCAGCAGTTTATTTGGAAATCAGCCCCAGCATTTT. This chain uses TRBV12-3 or TRBV12-4 with TRBJ1-5, with no clear D. The CDR3 extends over 13 amino acids. Trimming removed 2 bases from V and 4 bases from J, with 6 bases in between.

The DNA of the CDR3 is TGTGCCAGCAGTTCGTCGGGGGCCCCCTACAATGAGCAGTTCTTC. Translated: CASSSSGAPYNEQFF. This chain uses TRBV27 with TRBJ2-1, with D possibly called TRBD1 or TRBD2 (6 bases each). Germline V gene sequence: CDR1 MNHEY, CDR2 SMNVEV (reference sequence). The CDR3 loop spans 15 amino acids. The ends were cut back, 4 bases at V and 2 bases at J, with 12 bases in the middle.

This clone was detected a few times. Different DNA sequences within this sample yield the same CDR3. The V gene is TRBV6-5, the J gene TRBJ2-7; perhaps TRBD2 as D (5 bases). Germline CDR1 reads MNHEY; CDR2 reads SVGAGI. Trimming removed 4 bases from V and 0 bases from J, with 10 bases in between. CDR3 size: 14 residues. CDR3 in amino acids: CASSWTGSSYEQYF. CDR3 DNA sequence: TGTGCCAGCAGTTGGACGGGGAGCTCCTACGAGCAGTACTTC.

A single count supports this clone. This rearrangement joins TRBV6-5 to TRBJ1-2, with 9 bases matching TRBD1. Germline CDR1 reads MNHEY; CDR2 reads SVGAGI. This CDR3 region has 14 residues. The V gene end was trimmed by 8 bases and the J gene end by 4 bases; junction bases not matched to a gene: 8. This CDR3 is CASGNRGRGYGYTF. Here the CDR3 DNA reads TGTGCCAGCGGCAACAGGGGGCGAGGCTATGGCTACACCTTC.

The chain recombines TRBV11-2 with TRBJ2-1; 10 bases are shared with TRBD2. The CDR3 extends over 15 amino acids. V was pared by 4 bases and J by 8 bases, with 8 bases of the junction left unmatched. Germline CDR1 reads SGHAT; CDR2 reads FQNNGV. CDR3 region: CASSSGTSDWDEQFF. The CDR3 nucleotides read TGTGCCAGCAGCTCCGGGACTAGCGACTGGGATGAGCAGTTCTTC.

V is TRBV24-1 and J is TRBJ2-1; the match to TRBD2 covers 8 bases. From germline, CDR1 is KGHDR and CDR2 SFDVKD. V shed 4 bases, J shed 7 bases, and the junction held 14 bases outside the gene matches. CDR3 length: 17 residues. CDR3 DNA: TGTGCCACCAGTGACGGGACTAGGGGAACACGCTTAAATGAGCAGTTCTTC. It codes for CATSDGTRGTRLNEQFF.

This clone appeared many times. The chain recombines TRBV3-1 (or the pseudogene TRBV3-2) with TRBJ1-2; 9 nucleotides line up with TRBD1. The V gene's germline CDR1 is LGHDT and CDR2 YNNKEL (reference sequence). The junction had 6 bases not matched to a gene; V was cut back by 3 bases and J by 7 bases. The CDR3 is 14 residues long. The CDR3 DNA reads TGTGCCAGCAGCCACTGGGACAGGGAAAGTGGCTACACCTTC. Residues: CASSHWDRESGYTF.

This chain joins TRBV7-3 and TRBJ2-7; 8 positions match TRBD2. V shed 5 bases and J 4 bases; nucleotides not matched to a gene: 7. The CDR3 has 14 amino acids. CDR1 is SGHTA and CDR2 is FQGTGA in the germline V gene. The CDR3 here is CASSLSSGPYEQYF. In DNA, the CDR3 is TGTGCCAGCAGCCTATCTAGCGGGCCTTACGAGCAGTACTTC.

The chain uses TRBV24-1 and TRBJ2-3; TRBD2 aligns across 9 bases. The CDR3 has 16 residues. Germline loops: CDR1 KGHDR, CDR2 SFDVKD. V trimming: 7 bases; J trimming: 0 bases; junction bases outside the gene matches: 7. The CDR3 loop reads CATSAGTSFSTDTQYF. CDR3 in DNA: TGTGCCACCAGCGCAGGGACTAGCTTCAGCACAGATACGCAGTATTTT.

The gene calls are TRBV4-2 and TRBJ2-1; 14 bases are a match to TRBD2. CDR3 length: 17 residues. J lost 1 base, V lost 1 base, and 0 bases had no gene match. The germline gives CDR1 LGHNA, CDR2 YNFKEQ. CDR3 nucleotide sequence: TGTGCCAGCAGCCAAGGACTAGCGGGAGGGTCCTACAATGAGCAGTTCTTC. It specifies CASSQGLAGGSYNEQFF.

This rearrangement joins TRBV7-2 to TRBJ2-3; 10 bases fit TRBD2. Germline V gene sequence: CDR1 SGHTA, CDR2 FQGNSA. CDR3 length: 17 residues. The V gene end was trimmed by 2 bases and the J gene end by 0 bases; junction bases not matched to a gene: 5. The CDR3 bases are TGTGCCAGCAGCTTACGCAGCGGGAGGGCCAGCACAGATACGCAGTATTTT. Protein: CASSLRSGRASTDTQYF.

There are a few counts of this clone. The chain carries TRBV2 and TRBJ1-6; the D gene is possibly TRBD1 (6 bases). The germline V gene encodes CDR1 SNHLY and CDR2 FYNNEI. V was trimmed by 3 bases and J by 6 bases, leaving 12 bases between them. The CDR3 is made up of 15 amino acids. CDR3 amino acids: CASSDRGIGNSPLHF. In nucleotides, the CDR3 is TGTGCCAGCAGTGACAGGGGAATTGGTAATTCACCCCTCCACTTT.

V is TRBV25-1 and J is TRBJ2-1, with TRBD2 as a possible D gene (5 bases). Germline CDR1 reads MGHDK; CDR2 reads SYGVNS. CDR3 size: 13 residues. V shed 8 bases and J shed 8 bases, with 16 bases lying between them. This CDR3 is CASGGSMRDEQFF. As DNA, the CDR3 is TGTGCCAGCGGCGGGTCCATGAGGGATGAGCAGTTCTTC. Using reference TRBV25-1 and TRBJ2-1 for the parts outside the CDR3, the full variable domain is EADIYQTPRYLVIGTGKKITLECSQTMGHDKMYWYQQDPGMELHLIHYSYGVNSTEKGDLSSESTVSRIRTEHFPLTLESARPSHTSQYLCASGGSMRDEQFFGPGTRLTVL.

The chain couples TRBV2 to TRBJ2-2; tentatively, D is TRBD2 (5 bases). V dropped 8 bases and J dropped 6 bases, with 10 bases sitting between them. CDR1 and CDR2 (germline): SNHLY, FYNNEI. This CDR3 contains 12 residues. DNA for the CDR3: TGTGCCAGCGTGGGAGATTCCGGGGAGCTGTTTTTT. Amino acids: CASVGDSGELFF.

The chain links TRBV15 to TRBJ2-2, with D possibly TRBD2 on 6 matching bases. Between the trimmed V and J ends, which lost 3 bases and 2 bases, there was a span of 10 bases. Per the germline V gene, CDR1 is LNHNV and CDR2 is YYDKDF (reference sequence). The CDR3 totals 15 residues. CDR3 in amino acids: CATSRSGLNTGELFF. The CDR3 bases are TGTGCCACCAGCAGGTCGGGACTCAACACCGGGGAGCTGTTTTTT.

The rearrangement links TRBV15 to TRBJ2-5, with 10 nucleotides matching TRBD2. Germline values: CDR1 LNHNV, CDR2 YYDKDF (reference sequence). CDR3 size: 15 residues. J lost 4 bases, V lost 2 bases, and 4 bases had no gene match. The CDR3 sequence is CATSRSAGGRETQYF. The CDR3 nucleotides read TGTGCCACCAGCAGATCAGCGGGGGGGCGAGAGACCCAGTACTTC.

This chain connects TRBV30 to TRBJ2-1; the D is unclear. The V gene lost 3 bases and the J gene lost 5 bases, with 11 bases spanning the gap. Germline CDR1 reads GTSNPN; CDR2 reads SVGIG (reference sequence). The CDR3 runs 13 residues. This CDR3 reads CAWSLGRNNEQFF. In DNA, the CDR3 is TGTGCCTGGAGCTTGGGTCGAAACAATGAGCAGTTCTTC.

The chain employs TRBV3-1 (or the pseudogene TRBV3-2) and TRBJ2-7; D is uncertain. Germline CDR1 reads LGHDT; CDR2 reads YNNKEL (reference sequence). There are 14 residues in the CDR3. Trimming took 4 bases from V and 0 from J, leaving 10 bases between them. The CDR3 bases are TGTGCCAGCAGCCGAACGTCGAGCTCCTACGAGCAGTACTTC. This encodes CASSRTSSSYEQYF.

The V gene is TRBV4-2, the J gene TRBJ1-3; D not resolved. There are 20 residues in the CDR3. Trimming stripped 0 bases from V and 1 base from J, with 22 bases between. The germline gives CDR1 LGHNA, CDR2 YNFKEQ. The CDR3 nucleotides read TGTGCCAGCAGCCAAGACGGCCTGACAACCCGGTTGGGTTCTGGAAACACCATATATTTT. This encodes CASSQDGLTTRLGSGNTIYF.

V gene TRBV13 combines with J gene TRBJ2-2; the match to TRBD2 covers 8 bases. The junction had 10 bases not matched to a gene; V was cut back by 4 bases and J by 6 bases. Germline V gene sequence: CDR1 PRHDT, CDR2 FYEKMQ (reference sequence). The CDR3 extends over 16 amino acids. For the CDR3, the DNA is TGTGCCAGCAGCTCGGGGGGGCTAGCGGCCCCCGGGGAGCTGTTTTTT. Translated, it gives CASSSGGLAAPGELFF.